The 6 T cell receptor beta chains in this list originate from one sample, sequenced in a study of identical twins. MiXCR, applied by TCRdb to the 5' RACE reads, yields one record per CDR3 protein. The table records over 600,000 distinct CDR3 sequences, around 20% of them present only once. These data are also associated with another study on T cells expressing NK-cell markers.

The sequenced sample was PBMCs. These receptors all stem from a woman aged 18-30 years in good health.

This clonotype was picked up a small number of times. This chain connects TRBV4-3 to TRBJ2-7; TRBD2 agrees at 7 bases. This CDR3 has 13 residues. Germline V gene sequence: CDR1 LGHNA, CDR2 YSLEER. Trimming took 4 bases from V and 4 from J; bases not matched to a gene: 4. CDR3: CASSRGREYEQYF. The CDR3 DNA reads TGCGCCAGCAGCCGAGGGAGGGAGTACGAGCAGTACTTC.

This clonotype was recorded a few times. The chain is built from TRBV7-9 and TRBJ2-3; D is unresolved. The germline V gene encodes CDR1 SEHNR and CDR2 FQNEAQ (reference sequence). Trimming stripped 3 bases from V and 2 bases from J, with 18 bases between. This CDR3 comprises 17 residues. The CDR3 is CASSFRIGQAVTDTQYF. The CDR3, as DNA: TGTGCCAGCAGCTTTCGTATTGGGCAGGCTGTCACAGATACGCAGTATTTT.

V and J are TRBV24-1 and TRBJ2-7; D is ambiguous. Trimming removed 3 bases from V and 2 bases from J, with 7 bases in between. The V gene's germline CDR1 is KGHDR and CDR2 SFDVKD. The CDR3 runs 13 residues. The CDR3 is CATSDPVTYEQYF. In nucleotides, the CDR3 is TGTGCCACCAGTGATCCCGTAACCTACGAGCAGTACTTC.

The chain carries TRBV7-9 and TRBJ2-7, with D maybe TRBD2 (5 bases). V was clipped by 2 bases and J by 2 bases, with 19 bases between them. Germline V CDR1 and CDR2: SEHNR, FQNEAQ (reference sequence). The CDR3 totals 17 residues. This chain's CDR3 is CASSLSPRGRRAYEQYF. CDR3 sequence (DNA): TGTGCCAGCAGCTTATCACCTCGGGGAAGGCGGGCCTACGAGCAGTACTTC.

This clonotype was counted only a few times. The rearrangement joins TRBV29-1 to TRBJ2-3; 10 nucleotides align to TRBD1. The V gene's germline CDR1 is SQVTM and CDR2 ANQGSEA. The J segment lost 7 bases and the V segment lost 4 bases, leaving 11 bases of the junction unmatched. This CDR3 spans 15 amino acids. CDR3 DNA: TGCAGCGTTGGAACCGGGACAGGGGACCCAAATACGCAGTATTTT. Translation gives CSVGTGTGDPNTQYF.

The CDR3 reads CAWIEGGPQYF. DNA for the CDR3: TGTGCCTGGATAGAAGGGGGTCCTCAGTATTTT. The chain couples TRBV30 to TRBJ2-3, with TRBD1 as a possible D gene (6 bases). The CDR3 extends over 11 amino acids. Trimming took off 4 bases at V and 12 bases at J, with 14 bases between the two ends. CDR1 is GTSNPN, CDR2 SVGIG, per germline (reference sequence).